The 19 T cell receptor beta chains below all came from one sample that was sequenced in a study of shared clonotypes between healthy human individuals. Sequencing was performed with immunoSEQ multiplex PCR; in TCRdb, only in-frame clones are kept and a portion is missing. The repertoire has about a million clones, approximately 77% of them found once; the top ten carry roughly 0.82%. Input material: memory CD4+ T cells from PBMCs. This sample's subset: CD45RA-negative fraction. These receptors all stem from a man between 18 and 29 years old in good health. Some clones in this sample may be carry-over from other donors' samples.

V usage is TRBV2 and J usage is TRBJ2-5; TRBD2 matches 16 bases. The germline V gene encodes CDR1 SNHLY and CDR2 FYNNEI. The CDR3 is 14 residues long. J gave up 11 bases and V 4 bases, and 4 bases lay outside the gene matches. The CDR3 loop reads CASSGGLAGGLQYF. The CDR3 DNA reads as TGTGCCAGCAGTGGGGGACTAGCGGGAGGGCTTCAGTACTTC.

J is TRBJ2-7 and V is TRBV6-6; tentatively, D is TRBD1 or TRBD2 (5 bases each). Looked up from germline, CDR1 is MNHNY and CDR2 is SVGAGI (reference sequence). V dropped 5 bases and J dropped 2 bases, with 13 bases sitting between them. The CDR3 loop spans 14 amino acids. CDR3 residues: CASSRDGEAYEQYF. The CDR3 coding sequence is TGTGCCAGCAGTCGGGACGGAGAAGCCTACGAGCAGTACTTC.

The chain is built from TRBV7-8 and TRBJ1-1; a weak D match, TRBD1 (6 bases). The CDR3 spans 15 residues. Looked up from germline, CDR1 is SGHVS and CDR2 is FQNEAQ. V shed 4 bases and J shed 6 bases, with 18 bases lying between them. Written as DNA, the CDR3 is TGTGCCAGCAGCTCCCCAACCAGGGGTTACTCTGAAGCTTTCTTT. Encoded protein: CASSSPTRGYSEAFF.

This clone was observed a handful of times. The chain links TRBV18 to TRBJ1-1, with D unclear. Germline V gives CDR1 KGHSH, CDR2 LQKENI. V lost 6 bases, J lost 0 bases, and 11 bases lay in between. The CDR3 has 14 amino acids. CDR3 sequence: CASSPQSMNTEAFF. CDR3 nucleotide sequence: TGTGCCAGCTCTCCCCAGAGCATGAACACTGAAGCTTTCTTT.

This clone came up a few times. The rearrangement joins TRBV28 to TRBJ1-3, with 11 bases that match TRBD1. CDR1 is MDHEN and CDR2 is SYDVKM in the germline V gene. V was pared by 8 bases and J by 0 bases, with 12 bases of the junction left unmatched. The CDR3 extends over 18 amino acids. CDR3 sequence: CASAMTGTGGYSGNTIYF. The CDR3 coding sequence is TGTGCCAGCGCCATGACCGGGACAGGGGGATACTCTGGAAACACCATATATTTT.

The chain uses TRBV6-6 and TRBJ2-2; D uncertain. The germline V gene encodes CDR1 MNHNY and CDR2 SVGAGI (reference sequence). There are 12 residues in the CDR3. V lost 6 bases and J lost 5, with 7 bases in between. CDR3 protein: CASRASTGELFF. The CDR3 region has the DNA TGTGCCAGCAGGGCAAGTACCGGGGAGCTGTTTTTT.

V usage is TRBV5-4 and J usage is TRBJ2-7; D call uncertain. Germline-derived CDR1 and CDR2 are SGHNT and YYREEE (reference sequence). CDR3 length: 15 amino acids. V lost 0 bases and J lost 3, with 13 bases in between. The CDR3 reads CASSLAGRGDYEQYF. CDR3 nucleotide sequence: TGTGCCAGCAGCTTGGCAGGCAGAGGTGACTACGAGCAGTACTTC.

There are many counts of this clone. The genes are TRBV5-1 and TRBJ2-3; D remains ambiguous. Looked up from germline, CDR1 is SGHRS and CDR2 is YFSETQ. V was clipped by 1 base and J by 4 bases, with 4 bases between them. The CDR3 runs 12 residues. CDR3 protein: CASSLNADTQYF. The CDR3 nucleotides read TGCGCCAGCAGCTTGAACGCAGATACGCAGTATTTT.

The chain carries TRBV28 and TRBJ1-2; 8 nucleotides align to TRBD1. From germline, CDR1 is MDHEN and CDR2 SYDVKM. After removal of 6 bases from V and 0 bases from J, the junction contained 6 bases not matched to a gene. CDR3 length: 15 residues. The CDR3 region has the DNA TGTGCCAGCAGCTACGGGACAGGTTCTAACTATGGCTACACCTTC. Amino acids: CASSYGTGSNYGYTF.

V usage is TRBV4-1 and J usage is TRBJ1-2; no firm D call. V lost 8 bases, J lost 1 base, and 8 bases lay in between. Looked up from germline, CDR1 is MGHRA and CDR2 is YSYEKL. There are 12 residues in the CDR3. The CDR3 region has the DNA TGCGCCAGCTCTGGTGTTAACTATGGCTACACCTTC. This encodes CASSGVNYGYTF.

The J gene is TRBJ2-5, the V gene TRBV6-1, with D perhaps TRBD1 or TRBD2 (5 bases each). Germline V lookup: CDR1 MNHNS, CDR2 SASEGT. Trimming took off 4 bases at V and 4 bases at J, with 13 bases between the two ends. The CDR3 extends over 14 amino acids. The CDR3 region has the DNA TGTGCCAGCAGTGTAACCACCGGGACAGAGACCCAGTACTTC. Its protein is CASSVTTGTETQYF.

This sequence joins TRBV11-2 and TRBJ1-1, with D unclear. Germline CDR1 SGHAT, CDR2 FQNNGV. The CDR3 covers 13 residues. V gave up 1 base and J gave up 11 bases, with 14 bases separating them. CDR3 protein: CASSLVQDGEAFF. In nucleotides, the CDR3 is TGTGCCAGCAGCTTAGTGCAGGATGGGGAGGCTTTCTTT. The full variable domain, in which reference TRBV11-2 and TRBJ1-1 provide the parts outside the CDR3, is EAGVAQSPRYKIIEKRQSVAFWCNPISGHATLYWYQQILGQGPKLLIQFQNNGVVDDSQLPKDRFSAERLKGVDSTLKIQPAKLEDSAVYLCASSLVQDGEAFFGQGTRLTVV.

This clone turned up a few times. V and J are TRBV30 and TRBJ1-1, with D unresolved. The CDR3 runs to 10 residues. The germline gives CDR1 GTSNPN, CDR2 SVGIG (reference sequence). V gave up 8 bases and J gave up 3 bases, with 7 bases separating them. The CDR3 here is CAAADTEAFF. CDR3 nucleotides: TGTGCCGCTGCTGACACTGAAGCTTTCTTT.

As regards this clone: Compared with germline, one end of the junction differs, possibly owing to a read error. The rearrangement uses TRBV5-3 and TRBJ2-5; D not certain. TRBV5-3 counts as an open reading frame of uncertain function. This CDR3 is built from 13 residues. CDR3 in DNA: TGTGCCAGCAGCTCTTGGCAGCAAGAGACCCAGTACTTC. Translation gives CASSSWQQETQYF.

The chain uses TRBV7-2 and TRBJ2-1, with 8 bases matching TRBD1. This CDR3 has 16 residues. V dropped 1 base and J dropped 4; count of bases not matched to a gene: 6. CDR1 and CDR2 (germline): SGHTA, FQGNSA. The CDR3 DNA follows: TGTGCCAGCAGCTTAGGGGGACAGGTAGAATACAATGAGCAGTTCTTC. Translated: CASSLGGQVEYNEQFF.

The genes are TRBV29-1 and TRBJ2-3; D not resolved. The V and J ends lost 3 bases and 2 bases respectively, with 6 bases between them. The CDR3 spans 12 residues. The germline V gene encodes CDR1 SQVTM and CDR2 ANQGSEA. The CDR3 spells CSVDTNTDTQYF. CDR3 DNA sequence: TGCAGCGTTGACACGAACACAGATACGCAGTATTTT.

The chain has TRBV29-1 and TRBJ2-7; 11 bases match TRBD1. Looked up from germline, CDR1 is SQVTM and CDR2 is ANQGSEA. The CDR3 contains 12 residues. The trim removed 6 bases at V and 7 bases at J, leaving 5 bases unmatched. CDR3 amino acids: CSVGQGAEEQYF. CDR3 DNA: TGCAGCGTCGGACAGGGGGCTGAAGAGCAGTACTTC.

This clone is medium-sized by share. The gene calls are TRBV30 and TRBJ1-2, with 7 bases lining up with TRBD1. Germline-derived CDR1 and CDR2 are GTSNPN and SVGIG (reference sequence). The V segment lost 2 bases and the J segment 11 bases; nucleotides outside the gene matches: 8. The CDR3 runs to 12 residues. CDR3 sequence (DNA): TGTGCCTGGAGTCCGAGACAGGGAGGTTACACCTTC. Protein: CAWSPRQGGYTF.

This chain uses TRBV7-2 with TRBJ2-5; TRBD2 is a possible D gene (6 bases). CDR3 length: 15 residues. V gave up 1 base and J gave up 1 base, with 10 bases separating them. The germline gives CDR1 SGHTA, CDR2 FQGNSA. CDR3 sequence: CASSLVAGPQETQYF. In DNA, the CDR3 is TGTGCCAGCAGCTTAGTGGCGGGGCCCCAAGAGACCCAGTACTTC.